A selection of T cell receptor beta chains follows, all from one sample in a study of response to subunit inactivated influenza vaccine. TCRdb called the RT-PCR reads again in MiXCR, with one record for every CDR3 protein. This table has hundreds of thousands of distinct CDR3 sequences, about 12% appearing once. The material was PBMCs from blood, obtained on the day of vaccination. The origin of the receptors is a man aged 50 to 60 who received an inactivated influenza vaccine. Each CDR3 is given with its conserved first and last residue. A D gene is named only where the DNA matches it firmly. Clone size is given for some rows only: seen once, a few or many times, or a class if the clone is expanded.

abundance,j_gene,v_gene,d_gene,CDR3nt,CDR3aa
many,TRBJ2-7,TRBV5-1,TRBD1,TGTGCCAGCAGCTTCGGGACAGACTACGAGCAGTACTTC,CASSFGTDYEQYF
NA,TRBJ2-2,TRBV11-1,NA,TGTGCCGCGTCCCGGGGACCGAACACCGGGGAGCTGTTTTTT,CAASRGPNTGELFF
NA,TRBJ1-1,TRBV5-1,NA,TGCGCCAGCAGCCGGGGGGGGGCTGGGACTGAAGCTTTCTTT,CASSRGGAGTEAFF
few,TRBJ2-2,TRBV5-1,NA,TGCGCCAGCAGCGTCAACCTTGGCACCGGGGAGCTGTTTTTT,CASSVNLGTGELFF
few,TRBJ2-1,TRBV24-1,NA,TGTGCCACCAGTGACCACGGGGAGGGGGCACTCTACAATGAGCAGTTCTTC,CATSDHGEGALYNEQFF
NA,TRBJ2-7,TRBV20-1,NA,TGCAGTGCTAGTCGTAGTAGCTTTTCCTACGAGCAGTACTTC,CSASRSSFSYEQYF
many,TRBJ2-1,TRBV7-9,TRBD2,TGTGCCAGCAGCTCCCGACTAGCGGGGCCCAGTGGGGATGAGCAGTTCTTC,CASSSRLAGPSGDEQFF
NA,TRBJ2-3,TRBV18,TRBD1,TGTGCCAGCTCACCAAGGACAGGGGGCACAGATACGCAGTATTTT,CASSPRTGGTDTQYF
many,TRBJ1-5,TRBV15,NA,TGTGCCACCAGCCCTGCGGGGGGGAGTCATCAGCCCCAGCATTTT,CATSPAGGSHQPQHF
few,TRBJ2-3,TRBV20-1,NA,TGCAGTGCTACCCCCCTAGGCGTCAGAGGCACAGATACGCAGTATTTT,CSATPLGVRGTDTQYF
many,TRBJ1-3,TRBV20-1,NA,TGCAGTGCTTCTAAACTACCGTCCTCTGGAAACACCATATATTTT,CSASKLPSSGNTIYF
many,TRBJ2-7,TRBV11-2,TRBD2,TGTGCCAGCAGCTGGACTAGCGGGGGGAACCAGCAGTACTTC,CASSWTSGGNQQYF
many,TRBJ1-1,TRBV10-3,NA,TGTGCCATCAGTGAGTCCGGGGGATCAGGCACTGAAGCTTTCTTT,CAISESGGSGTEAFF
NA,TRBJ2-3,TRBV30,NA,TGTGCCTGGACCCTACGGGGGACCGACACAGATACGCAGTATTTT,CAWTLRGTDTDTQYF
many,TRBJ2-5,TRBV11-2,NA,TGTGCCAGCAGCCAATACGGGGCAGGGGCGCAGACCCAGTACTTC,CASSQYGAGAQTQYF
NA,TRBJ2-1,TRBV7-9,NA,TGTGCCAGCAGCCCCCCCCTCACAGGGTATGAGCAGTTCTTC,CASSPPLTGYEQFF
NA,TRBJ2-3,TRBV12-3/TRBV12-4,TRBD2,TGTGCCAGCAGCCAAGCGGGGGGGCCCGATACGGATACGCAGTATTTT,CASSQAGGPDTDTQYF
many,TRBJ2-7,TRBV20-1,NA,TGCAGTGCCGGTCAATACGAGCAGTACTTC,CSAGQYEQYF
few,TRBJ2-7,TRBV5-5,NA,TGTGCCAGCAGCTTGCAGGAGAAAACTACCTACGAGCAGTACTTC,CASSLQEKTTYEQYF
many,TRBJ2-3,TRBV29-1,TRBD1,TGCAGCGTTGTCCCGGGACAGGGGGCCACAGATACGCAGTATTTT,CSVVPGQGATDTQYF
NA,TRBJ2-3,TRBV29-1,NA,TGCAGCGTTGAACCCGCGGGGCTCGGAGATACGCAGTATTTT,CSVEPAGLGDTQYF
NA,TRBJ1-5,TRBV4-3,NA,TGCGCCAGCAGCCAAGAATTCGGCAATCAGCCCCAGCATTTT,CASSQEFGNQPQHF
many,TRBJ2-2,TRBV6-5,NA,TGTGCCAGCAGTTACTTGGCAGGACGGGACACCGGGGAGCTGTTTTTT,CASSYLAGRDTGELFF
few,TRBJ2-2,TRBV6-1,TRBD1,TGTGCCAGCCGAAGGCAGACAGGGACCAACACCGGGGAGCTGTTTTTT,CASRRQTGTNTGELFF
NA,TRBJ2-3,TRBV5-1,NA,TGCGCCAGCAGCTTGAGAGGGGACAGCACAGATACGCAGTATTTT,CASSLRGDSTDTQYF
NA,TRBJ2-7,TRBV2,TRBD1,TGTGCCAGTAGACAGGGGCTGAGGGGCGAGCAGTACTTC,CASRQGLRGEQYF
few,TRBJ1-4,TRBV27,NA,TGTGCCAGCAGTCGATACGACCGGACAGTTAATGAAAAACTGTTTTTT,CASSRYDRTVNEKLFF